A single sample is the source of the 18 T cell receptor beta chains below, sequenced in a study of response to subunit inactivated influenza vaccine. TCRdb reprocessed the RT-PCR reads with MiXCR, giving one entry per CDR3 protein. This table holds 400,000 to 550,000 distinct CDR3 sequences, about 25% found once. Sequenced material: CD4+ T cells sorted from PBMCs, taken approximately 5 days after vaccination. These receptors were obtained from a man aged 45-65 years who received an inactivated influenza vaccine.

There are a few counts of this clonotype. The chain has TRBV20-1 and TRBJ1-4; D is uncertain. CDR1 and CDR2 (germline): DFQATT, SNEGSKA (reference sequence). The V end lost 5 bases, the J end lost 0 bases, and 10 bases lay between the germline ends. The CDR3 is made up of 14 amino acids. The CDR3 DNA follows: TGCAGTGCTCGACAAGACGCAACTAATGAAAAACTGTTTTTT. It specifies CSARQDATNEKLFF.

This clonotype was counted between two and nine times. The rearrangement uses TRBV15 and TRBJ2-7; 8 bases align to TRBD1. The ends lost 1 base at V and 5 bases at J; junction bases unmatched: 7. CDR3 length: 15 residues. In germline, CDR1 is LNHNV, CDR2 YYDKDF (reference sequence). CDR3 sequence reads: CATSRAPGQGHEQYF. DNA of the CDR3: TGTGCCACCAGCAGAGCTCCCGGACAGGGCCACGAGCAGTACTTC.

The gene calls are TRBV20-1 and TRBJ2-5; 14 bases are a match to TRBD2. After removal of 5 bases from V and 5 bases from J, the junction contained 4 bases not matched to a gene. The germline V gene encodes CDR1 DFQATT and CDR2 SNEGSKA (reference sequence). CDR3 length: 14 amino acids. In DNA form, the CDR3 reads TGCAGTGCTGCGACTAGCGGGAGGGCGGAGACCCAGTACTTC. Translating gives CSAATSGRAETQYF.

This clonotype was seen only a few times. CDR3 in DNA: TGTGCCAGCAGTCTTATAGGGGGCTCCAGTGGGGCCAACGTCCTGACTTTC. Its translation is CASSLIGGSSGANVLTF. The rearrangement links TRBV28 to TRBJ2-6; 7 bases line up with TRBD1. Germline values: CDR1 MDHEN, CDR2 SYDVKM. V shed 5 bases and J 3 bases; nucleotides not matched to a gene: 10. The CDR3 runs to 17 residues.

This clonotype was seen only once. V usage is TRBV6-2 or TRBV6-3 and J usage is TRBJ1-2; weak D call: TRBD1 (5 bases). Germline V gene lookup returns CDR1 MNHEY and CDR2 SVGEGT. The CDR3 is 12 amino acids. V lost 10 bases, J lost 4 bases, and 13 bases lay in between. The CDR3 sequence: CATKRGTYGYTF. In DNA form, the CDR3 reads TGTGCCACCAAACGGGGGACCTATGGCTACACCTTC.

This clonotype was picked up a small number of times. The chain couples TRBV12-3 or TRBV12-4 to TRBJ1-3; D might be TRBD1 (6 bases). The CDR3 covers 11 residues. V shed 7 bases and J shed 8 bases, with 9 bases lying between them. CDR3 region: CASTRQDTIYF. The DNA for the CDR3 is TGTGCCAGCACCCGACAGGACACCATATATTTT.

This clonotype was seen more than once but under ten times. This chain links TRBV20-1 with TRBJ2-3; TRBD1 might be the D (6 bases). CDR1 is DFQATT and CDR2 is SNEGSKA in the germline V gene (reference sequence). Between the trimmed V and J ends, which lost 6 bases and 2 bases, there was a span of 15 bases. This CDR3 contains 14 residues. The CDR3 nucleotides read TGCAGTGCCCGCCTTTGGGACAACACAGATACGCAGTATTTT. Its translation is CSARLWDNTDTQYF.

This clonotype was detected only a few times. The genes are TRBV4-1 and TRBJ2-7; tentatively, D is TRBD2 (6 bases). The CDR3 consists of 18 residues. Between the trimmed V and J ends, which lost 0 bases and 0 bases, there was a span of 18 bases. Germline V gene data show CDR1 as MGHRA and CDR2 as YSYEKL. CDR3 sequence: CASSQEPTLAANSYEQYF. In DNA, the CDR3 is TGCGCCAGCAGCCAAGAGCCAACTTTAGCGGCGAACTCCTACGAGCAGTACTTC.

This rearrangement joins TRBV7-8 to TRBJ2-1; TRBD2 matches at 12 bases. Per the germline V gene, CDR1 is SGHVS and CDR2 is FQNEAQ. The J segment lost 7 bases and the V segment lost 4 bases, leaving 8 bases of the junction unmatched. This CDR3 has 16 residues. In DNA form, the CDR3 reads TGTGCCAGCAGCTCCCGACTAGCGGGGGCCAGAAATGAGCAGTTCTTC. This gives the protein CASSSRLAGARNEQFF.

The rearrangement links TRBV28 to TRBJ2-7, with D unresolved. Between the trimmed V and J ends, which lost 5 bases and 0 bases, there was a span of 8 bases. This CDR3 spans 13 amino acids. Germline V gives CDR1 MDHEN, CDR2 SYDVKM. CDR3 loop: CASSITPSYEQYF. In DNA form, the CDR3 reads TGTGCCAGCAGTATAACTCCCTCCTACGAGCAGTACTTC. Looking up the rest from reference TRBV28 and TRBJ2-7 gives the full variable domain: DVKVTQSSRYLVKRTGEKVFLECVQDMDHENMFWYRQDPGLGLRLIYFSYDVKMKEKGDIPEGYSVSREKKERFSLILESASTNQTSMYLCASSITPSYEQYFGPGTRLTVT.

The chain couples TRBV11-2 to TRBJ2-6; unclear D gene. Germline values: CDR1 SGHAT, CDR2 FQNNGV. Trimming stripped 4 bases from V and 0 bases from J, with 13 bases between. The CDR3 has 17 residues. CDR3 amino acids: CASSSFRPSSGANVLTF. CDR3 nucleotide sequence: TGTGCCAGCAGCTCCTTCAGACCGAGCTCTGGGGCCAACGTCCTGACTTTC.

The chain links TRBV12-3 or TRBV12-4 to TRBJ1-1; D is unresolved. The V gene lost 8 bases and the J gene lost 7 bases, with 17 bases spanning the gap. The CDR3 has 13 residues. The CDR3 here is CASCPTPLVEAFF. In nucleotides, the CDR3 is TGTGCCAGCTGCCCAACACCCCTGGTTGAAGCTTTCTTT.

This sequence joins TRBV6-1 and TRBJ1-2; D perhaps matches TRBD1 (5 bases). Germline V lookup: CDR1 MNHNS, CDR2 SASEGT. The CDR3 covers 14 residues. Between the trimmed V and J ends, which lost 6 bases and 3 bases, there was a span of 14 bases. DNA of the CDR3: TGTGCCAGCAGGGGACGTAGAGGGGACTATGGCTACACCTTC. Translated: CASRGRRGDYGYTF.

This chain joins TRBV20-1 and TRBJ1-1, with D possibly matching TRBD1 (5 bases). The CDR3 sequence is 15 residues long. The ends were cut back, 1 base at V and 0 bases at J, with 12 bases in the middle. The germline CDR1 and CDR2 sequences are DFQATT and SNEGSKA (reference sequence). The CDR3 region has the DNA TGCAGTGCTAGAGCCAGGGTGGGAATGAACACTGAAGCTTTCTTT. Its translation is CSARARVGMNTEAFF.

This clonotype was observed at least ten times. V and J are TRBV28 and TRBJ2-1; 13 bases fit TRBD2. Trimming took 4 bases from V and 0 from J; bases not matched to a gene: 3. This CDR3 region has 17 residues. CDR1 MDHEN and CDR2 SYDVKM come from the germline V gene. The CDR3 region is CASSSRTSGGSYNEQFF. The CDR3, as DNA: TGTGCCAGCAGTTCTCGGACTAGCGGGGGCTCCTACAATGAGCAGTTCTTC.

This clonotype was recorded many times. The gene calls are TRBV5-1 and TRBJ2-4; 7 bases are a match to TRBD1. The V gene end was trimmed by 0 bases and the J gene end by 6 bases; junction bases not matched to a gene: 27. This CDR3 has 22 residues. Germline V lookup: CDR1 SGHRS, CDR2 YFSETQ. In DNA form, the CDR3 reads TGCGCCAGCAGCTTGGGGGACAGCGGAACCACCAACAATAACAAACGGGGAAACATTCAGTACTTC. Encoded protein: CASSLGDSGTTNNNKRGNIQYF. Full variable domain (rest looked up from reference TRBV5-1 and TRBJ2-4): KAGVTQTPRYLIKTRGQQVTLSCSPISGHRSVSWYQQTPGQGLQFLFEYFSETQRNKGNFPGRFSGRQFSNSRSEMNVSTLELGDSALYLCASSLGDSGTTNNNKRGNIQYFGAGTRLSVL.

This clonotype was seen many times. V usage is TRBV24-1 and J usage is TRBJ2-1; 7 bases agree with TRBD2. Germline-derived CDR1 and CDR2 are KGHDR and SFDVKD. V shed 4 bases and J 9 bases; nucleotides not matched to a gene: 14. This CDR3 region has 16 residues. Written as DNA, the CDR3 is TGTGCCACCAGTGACCCATCGGCGGGAGTCGTAGGTGAGCAGTTCTTC. It is translated as CATSDPSAGVVGEQFF.

The chain is built from TRBV11-1 and TRBJ2-1; no firm D call. Trimming cost V 5 bases and J 3 bases, with 23 bases left between them. This CDR3 region has 18 residues. Germline loops: CDR1 SGHAT, CDR2 FQDESV (reference sequence). The CDR3 loop is CASSMPTPGRFSYNEQFF. CDR3 coding DNA: TGTGCCAGCAGCATGCCAACCCCGGGCCGGTTCAGCTACAATGAGCAGTTCTTC.